The entry below gives a single TCR beta chain sequence along with its context. Authors' analysis steps: Estimation of nucleated cell counts was performed using reference gene primer amplification. TCRdb's table, derived via immunoSEQ multiplex PCR, lists solely in-frame clones and lacks some. V and J calls and clone size follow that table, whereas D and trimming were derived from the DNA. In the table there are under 35,000 clones, more than 75% of which are singletons. Trimming shortened V by 4 bases and J by 3 bases, and 12 bases separated the two germline ends. CDR1 is SGDLS, CDR2 YYNGEE, per germline. The CDR3 contains 14 residues. This sample stems from a study of blood T cell repertoires in COVID-19. The wider study: Samples of COVID-19 (acute and convalescent) were obtained from the United States, Italy and Spain.

Material: peripheral blood. The rearrangement uses TRBV9 and TRBJ2-3, with D possibly matching TRBD1 (6 bases). The receptor was derived from a human donor in a cohort sampled during active COVID-19. The CDR3 DNA reads as TGTGCCAGCAGCCCCAATCAGGGGACAGATACGCAGTATTTT. Translating it yields CASSPNQGTDTQYF.